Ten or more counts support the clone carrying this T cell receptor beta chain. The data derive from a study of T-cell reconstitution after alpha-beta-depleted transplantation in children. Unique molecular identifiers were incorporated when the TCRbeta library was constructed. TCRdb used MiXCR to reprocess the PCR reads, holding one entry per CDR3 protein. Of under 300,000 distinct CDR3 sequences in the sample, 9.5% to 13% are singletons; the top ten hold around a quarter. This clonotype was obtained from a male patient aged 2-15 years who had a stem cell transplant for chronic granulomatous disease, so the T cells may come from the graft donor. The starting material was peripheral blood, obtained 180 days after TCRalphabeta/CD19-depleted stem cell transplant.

The DNA of the CDR3 is TGCGCCAGCAGCTTGGACCAAGCGGGCTACAATGAGCAGTTCTTC. This encodes CASSLDQAGYNEQFF. The chain combines TRBV5-1 with TRBJ2-1, with a possible D match to TRBD2 (6 bases). Trimming cost V 0 bases and J 3 bases, with 10 bases left between them. From germline, CDR1 is SGHRS and CDR2 YFSETQ. The CDR3 runs 15 residues.